The 26 T cell receptor beta chains below were found in one sample sequenced in a study of response to subunit inactivated influenza vaccine. TCRdb passed the RT-PCR reads through MiXCR, listing each CDR3 protein once. Of 600,000 to 850,000 distinct CDR3 sequences in the sample, approximately 15% were seen once. Sequencing used PBMCs from blood, obtained 14 to 15 days before vaccination. These receptors were collected from a man aged 50 or older who received an inactivated influenza vaccine.

This clonotype was observed a handful of times. A read error may produce the germline difference seen at one junction end. The chain joins TRBV20-1 to TRBJ1-2, with a weak D call TRBD1 (6 bases). The CDR3 runs 17 residues. Germline CDR1 and CDR2: DFQATT and SNEGSKA (reference sequence). The DNA for the CDR3 is TGCAGTCCTAGATACAGACGGGGGGCTGGAGTTATGTATGGCTACACCTTC. Translating it yields CSPRYRRGAGVMYGYTF.

V and J are TRBV3-1 and TRBJ2-7; the D gene is possibly TRBD1 (6 bases). V was cut by 0 bases and J by 3 bases, with 15 bases left in between. The CDR3 covers 16 residues. Germline-derived CDR1 and CDR2 are LGHDT and YNNKEL (reference sequence). The CDR3 bases are TGTGCCAGCAGCCAAGAGGGGGCGAATTGGATCTACGAGCAGTACTTC. Protein product: CASSQEGANWIYEQYF.

The rearrangement links TRBV6-1 to TRBJ2-7; 15 bases are a match to TRBD2. The junction had 5 bases not matched to a gene; V was cut back by 10 bases and J by 1 base. From germline, CDR1 is MNHNS and CDR2 SASEGT. CDR3 size: 15 residues. The CDR3 DNA is TGTGCCACGGGACTAGCGGGAGGCCTATCCTACGAGCAGTACGTC. Its protein product is CATGLAGGLSYEQYV.

J is TRBJ1-1 and V is TRBV7-9; D is ambiguous. The germline V gene encodes CDR1 SEHNR and CDR2 FQNEAQ (reference sequence). V was clipped by 5 bases and J by 5 bases, with 18 bases between them. This CDR3 comprises 15 residues. In nucleotides, the CDR3 is TGTGCCAGCAGCGCAACCCCGATGGTGGGAACTGAAGCTTTCTTT. This translates into CASSATPMVGTEAFF.

There are a few counts of this clonotype. The chain uses TRBV9 and TRBJ1-2; no firm D call. Germline-derived CDR1 and CDR2 are SGDLS and YYNGEE. This CDR3 region has 13 residues. The V end lost 4 bases, the J end lost 5 bases, and 12 bases lay between the germline ends. The CDR3 bases are TGTGCCAGCAGCCTGACTGACTCTTATGGCTACACCTTC. Amino acids: CASSLTDSYGYTF.

The gene calls are TRBV12-3 or TRBV12-4 and TRBJ2-7; 9 bases line up with TRBD2. With 6 bases clipped from V and 3 bases from J, the junction kept 6 bases outside the gene matches. There are 14 residues in the CDR3. The DNA of the CDR3 is TGTGCCAGCAGCGGGACTAGCAGAAGCTACGAGCAGTACTTC. It encodes CASSGTSRSYEQYF.

This rearrangement joins TRBV29-1 to TRBJ2-1, with D uncertain. In germline, CDR1 is SQVTM, CDR2 ANQGSEA. With 5 bases removed from V and 4 bases from J, the gap between germline ends came to 15 bases. The CDR3 extends over 14 amino acids. CDR3 coding DNA: TGCAGCGTTTTTACATCGGACGCGTACAATGAGCAGTTCTTC. It translates to CSVFTSDAYNEQFF.

The genes are TRBV7-3 and TRBJ1-1; a possible D gene is TRBD1 (5 bases). Germline V gives CDR1 SGHTA, CDR2 FQGTGA. Trimming took off 5 bases at V and 0 bases at J, with 13 bases between the two ends. The CDR3 has 15 residues. Here the CDR3 reads CASSQMTVMNTEAFF. CDR3 in DNA: TGTGCCAGCAGCCAGATGACAGTGATGAACACTGAAGCTTTCTTT.

This clonotype was counted ten times or more. This chain joins TRBV12-3 or TRBV12-4 and TRBJ1-1, with D uncertain. There are 13 residues in the CDR3. The V end lost 6 bases, the J end lost 1 base, and 9 bases lay between the germline ends. This chain's CDR3 is CASSWTQNTEAFF. The CDR3 DNA reads TGTGCCAGCAGCTGGACCCAGAACACTGAAGCTTTCTTT.

There are a few counts of this clonotype. V usage is TRBV11-2 and J usage is TRBJ2-2, with D unclear. Germline CDR1 reads SGHAT; CDR2 reads FQNNGV. The CDR3 contains 15 residues. Trimming removed 2 bases at V and 6 bases at J, with 13 bases between. The CDR3 spells CASSLNGFLSGELFF. In nucleotides, the CDR3 is TGTGCCAGCAGCTTAAACGGGTTTTTATCCGGGGAGCTGTTTTTT.

This clonotype was detected a few times. The genes are TRBV3-1 and TRBJ2-7; D tentatively fits TRBD1 or TRBD2 (6 bases each). V was shortened by 5 bases and J by 2 bases, with 16 bases between the two germline ends. Germline CDR1 is LGHDT and CDR2 is YNNKEL (reference sequence). The CDR3 totals 15 residues. Here the CDR3 DNA reads TGTGCCAGCAGCGAGGTGGGGGGCGCACCCTACGAGCAGTACTTC. This gives the protein CASSEVGGAPYEQYF.

The sample holds a few counts of this clonotype. The gene calls are TRBV20-1 and TRBJ1-3, with D perhaps matching TRBD1 (5 bases). The germline V gene has CDR1 DFQATT and CDR2 SNEGSKA (reference sequence). This CDR3 region has 14 residues. Trimming shortened V by 6 bases and J by 1 base, and 13 bases separated the two germline ends. Here the CDR3 DNA reads TGCAGTGCGCCAGCGGGGGGATCTGGAAACACCATATATTTT. Translating gives CSAPAGGSGNTIYF.

This clonotype has more than one count but fewer than ten. The J gene is TRBJ2-3, the V gene TRBV7-9; 11 nucleotides match TRBD1. There are 14 residues in the CDR3. From germline, CDR1 is SEHNR and CDR2 FQNEAQ (reference sequence). Trimming cost V 5 bases and J 4 bases; bases outside gene matches: 2. The CDR3 coding sequence is TGTGCCAGCAGCACGGACAGGGGGCCAGATACGCAGTATTTT. Protein sequence: CASSTDRGPDTQYF.

A note on this clonotype: An end of the junction differs from the germline gene, which may be a read error. The chain links TRBV28 to TRBJ1-3; maybe TRBD1 (5 bases). The CDR3 is 15 residues long. CDR1 and CDR2 (germline): MDHEN, SYDVKM. CDR3 sequence reads: CASSLSGAPGNTIYF. The CDR3 DNA is TGTGCCAGCAGTTTATCTGGGGCACCTGGAAATACCATATATTTT.

This clonotype was counted ten times or more. DNA for the CDR3: TGCAGCGCCGGAGACAGGGGGGATAACTATGGCTACACCTTC. Translating it yields CSAGDRGDNYGYTF. The chain uses TRBV29-1 and TRBJ1-2, with 9 bases that match TRBD1. CDR1 and CDR2 from the germline V gene are SQVTM and ANQGSEA. V dropped 7 bases and J dropped 1; count of bases not matched to a gene: 7. This CDR3 is built from 14 residues.

This clonotype showed up just a few times. This chain joins TRBV12-3 or TRBV12-4 and TRBJ1-2; TRBD1 matches at 8 bases. After removal of 2 bases from V and 8 bases from J, the junction contained 7 bases not matched to a gene. This CDR3 has 14 residues. The CDR3: CASSLRSRGHGYTF. The CDR3 coding sequence is TGTGCCAGCAGTTTAAGGTCCAGGGGGCACGGCTACACCTTC.

This clonotype was observed a handful of times. The V and J genes are TRBV6-2 or TRBV6-3 and TRBJ1-6; tentatively, D is TRBD1 (6 bases). CDR3 length: 13 residues. The V end lost 5 bases, the J end lost 7 bases, and 9 bases lay between the germline ends. The V gene's germline CDR1 is MNHEY and CDR2 SVGEGT. The CDR3 DNA is TGTGCCAGCAGTATAACAGGGAATTCACCCCTCCACTTT. Translating gives CASSITGNSPLHF.

This clonotype turned up a few times. This chain connects TRBV20-1 to TRBJ1-2; TRBD1 might be the D (5 bases). Deletions cut 6 bases from V and 8 bases from J, with 19 bases between. This CDR3 is 13 amino acids long. CDR1 DFQATT and CDR2 SNEGSKA come from the germline V gene (reference sequence). CDR3 amino acids: CSALRVGARGYTF. CDR3 in DNA: TGCAGTGCCCTTAGGGTAGGGGCTAGGGGCTACACCTTC.

The J gene is TRBJ1-4, the V gene TRBV7-8, with TRBD1 identical over 11 bases. The V segment lost 6 bases and the J segment 7 bases; nucleotides outside the gene matches: 7. The germline CDR1 and CDR2 sequences are SGHVS and FQNEAQ. This CDR3 is built from 15 residues. The chain's CDR3 is CASRNSGTGGEKLFF. The CDR3 DNA reads as TGTGCCAGCAGGAATTCCGGGACAGGGGGTGAAAAACTGTTTTTT.

This clonotype was observed a handful of times. The V and J genes are TRBV4-3 and TRBJ2-5; a weak D match, TRBD2 (7 bases). Germline assignment: CDR1 LGHNA and CDR2 YSLEER. Trimming left V 0 bases short and J 3 bases short, with 14 bases between. The length of the CDR3 is 16 residues. The CDR3 here is CASSQDWAGAEETQYF. CDR3 nucleotide sequence: TGCGCCAGCAGCCAAGATTGGGCGGGGGCGGAAGAGACCCAGTACTTC.

This clonotype was found a few times. This rearrangement joins TRBV20-1 to TRBJ1-2; 9 bases are shared with TRBD1. This CDR3 spans 13 amino acids. V was clipped by 0 bases and J by 7 bases; unmatched bases: 3. Germline V gene sequence: CDR1 DFQATT, CDR2 SNEGSKA (reference sequence). The CDR3 DNA reads TGCAGTGCTAGAGATTTGACAGGGGGTGGCTACACCTTC. Its protein is CSARDLTGGGYTF.

The rearrangement uses TRBV7-6 and TRBJ2-1; tentatively, D is TRBD2 (5 bases). The CDR3 runs 15 residues. Germline V CDR1 and CDR2: SGHVS, FNYEAQ. Deletions cut 6 bases from V and 6 bases from J, with 18 bases between. As DNA, the CDR3 is TGTGCCAGCAGGTCCCGAGTCGGAGGTCGCAATGAGCAGTTCTTC. Its translation is CASRSRVGGRNEQFF.

CDR3 amino acids: CASSWGLAGGPRELFF. CDR3 nucleotides: TGTGCCAGCAGTTGGGGACTAGCGGGAGGGCCACGGGAGCTGTTTTTT. This chain joins TRBV6-2 or TRBV6-3 and TRBJ2-2, with 16 positions matching TRBD2. V shed 4 bases and J 9 bases; nucleotides not matched to a gene: 5. The CDR3 contains 16 residues. In germline, CDR1 is MNHEY, CDR2 SVGEGT.

The chain links TRBV4-1 to TRBJ2-4, with 7 bases that match TRBD1. The germline CDR1 and CDR2 sequences are MGHRA and YSYEKL. The length of the CDR3 is 16 residues. The trim removed 0 bases at V and 4 bases at J, leaving 6 bases unmatched. This CDR3 reads CASSQEPGTEKNIQYF. The CDR3 DNA follows: TGCGCCAGCAGCCAAGAACCCGGGACAGAGAAAAACATTCAGTACTTC.

In this sample, this clonotype turned up a few times. This rearrangement joins TRBV12-3 or TRBV12-4 to TRBJ1-1; D is uncertain. The CDR3 runs 12 residues. Trimming stripped 2 bases from V and 5 bases from J, with 6 bases between. The CDR3 DNA follows: TGTGCCAGCAGTTTACCGGAAACTGAAGCTTTCTTT. It is translated as CASSLPETEAFF.

This chain joins TRBV5-4 and TRBJ2-3; 10 nucleotides align to TRBD1. J lost 4 bases, V lost 3 bases, and 8 bases had no gene match. CDR3 length equals 16 residues. Germline CDR1 SGHNT, CDR2 YYREEE (reference sequence). For the CDR3, the DNA is TGTGCCAGCAGCTCGCGGACAGGGGGGCGGTCAGATACGCAGTATTTT. It codes for CASSSRTGGRSDTQYF.